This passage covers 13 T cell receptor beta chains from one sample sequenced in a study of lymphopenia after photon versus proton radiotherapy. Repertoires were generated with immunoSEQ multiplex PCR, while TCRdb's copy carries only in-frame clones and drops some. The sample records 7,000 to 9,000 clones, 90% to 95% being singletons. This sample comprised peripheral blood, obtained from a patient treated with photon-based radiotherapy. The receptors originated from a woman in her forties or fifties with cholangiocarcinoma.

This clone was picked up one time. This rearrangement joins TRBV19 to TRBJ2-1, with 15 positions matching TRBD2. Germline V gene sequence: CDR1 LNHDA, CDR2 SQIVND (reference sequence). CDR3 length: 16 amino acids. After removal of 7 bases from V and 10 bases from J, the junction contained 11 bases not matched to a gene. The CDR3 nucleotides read TGTGCCAGTACCAACCTCCGGACTAGCGGGGGGGCCGAGCAGTTCTTC. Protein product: CASTNLRTSGGAEQFF.

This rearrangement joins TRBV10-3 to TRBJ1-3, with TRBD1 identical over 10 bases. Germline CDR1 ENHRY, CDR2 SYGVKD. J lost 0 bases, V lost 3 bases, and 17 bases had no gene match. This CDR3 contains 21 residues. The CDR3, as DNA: TGTGCCATCAGTGACCCACGATCCGGGACAGGGGAAGCGCACTCTGGAAACACCATATATTTT. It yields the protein CAISDPRSGTGEAHSGNTIYF.

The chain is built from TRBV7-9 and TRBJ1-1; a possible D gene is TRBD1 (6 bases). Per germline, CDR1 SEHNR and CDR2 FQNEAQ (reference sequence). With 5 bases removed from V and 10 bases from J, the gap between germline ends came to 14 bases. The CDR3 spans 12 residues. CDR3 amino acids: CASSVDRSRAFF. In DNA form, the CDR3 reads TGTGCCAGCAGCGTCGACAGGAGCCGAGCTTTCTTT.

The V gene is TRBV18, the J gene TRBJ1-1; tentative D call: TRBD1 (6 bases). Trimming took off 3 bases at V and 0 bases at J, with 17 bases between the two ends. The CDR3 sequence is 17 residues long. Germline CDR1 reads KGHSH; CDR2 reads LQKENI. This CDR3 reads CASSPSDQGRMNTEAFF. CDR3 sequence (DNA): TGTGCCAGCTCACCCTCGGACCAGGGGAGAATGAACACTGAAGCTTTCTTT.

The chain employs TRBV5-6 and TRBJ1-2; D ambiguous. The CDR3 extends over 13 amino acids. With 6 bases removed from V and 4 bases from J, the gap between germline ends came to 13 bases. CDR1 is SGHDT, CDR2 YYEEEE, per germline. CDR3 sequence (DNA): TGTGCCAGCAACAGACCCGCACTCTATGGCTACACCTTC. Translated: CASNRPALYGYTF.

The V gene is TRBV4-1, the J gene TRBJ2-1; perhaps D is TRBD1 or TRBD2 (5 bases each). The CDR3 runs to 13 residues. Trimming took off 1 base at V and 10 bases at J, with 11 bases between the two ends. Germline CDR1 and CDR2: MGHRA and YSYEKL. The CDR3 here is CASSQVRGFEQFF. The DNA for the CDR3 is TGCGCCAGCAGCCAAGTGAGGGGTTTCGAGCAGTTCTTC.

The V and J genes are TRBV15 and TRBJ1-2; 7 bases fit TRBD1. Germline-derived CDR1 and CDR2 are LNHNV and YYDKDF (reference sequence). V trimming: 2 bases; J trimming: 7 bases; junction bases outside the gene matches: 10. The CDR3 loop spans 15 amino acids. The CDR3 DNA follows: TGTGCCACCAGCAGACCTGGACAGGAGTCAGCTGGCTACACCTTC. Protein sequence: CATSRPGQESAGYTF.

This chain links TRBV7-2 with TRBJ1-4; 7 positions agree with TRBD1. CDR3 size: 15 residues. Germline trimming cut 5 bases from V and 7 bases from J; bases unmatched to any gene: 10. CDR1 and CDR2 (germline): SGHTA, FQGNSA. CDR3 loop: CASSDPMTGIEKLFF. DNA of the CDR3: TGTGCCAGCAGCGACCCTATGACAGGGATTGAAAAACTGTTTTTT. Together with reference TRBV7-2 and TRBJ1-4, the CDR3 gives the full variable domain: GAGVSQSPSNKVTEKGKDVELRCDPISGHTALYWYRQSLGQGLEFLIYFQGNSAPDKSGLPSDRFSAERTGGSVSTLTIQRTQQEDSAVYLCASSDPMTGIEKLFFGSGTQLSVL.

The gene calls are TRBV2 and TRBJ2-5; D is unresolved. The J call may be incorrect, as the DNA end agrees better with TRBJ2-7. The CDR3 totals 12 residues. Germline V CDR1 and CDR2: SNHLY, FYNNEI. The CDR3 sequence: CATASPGLEQYF. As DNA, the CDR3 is TGTGCCACCGCCAGCCCAGGTCTCGAGCAGTACTTC.

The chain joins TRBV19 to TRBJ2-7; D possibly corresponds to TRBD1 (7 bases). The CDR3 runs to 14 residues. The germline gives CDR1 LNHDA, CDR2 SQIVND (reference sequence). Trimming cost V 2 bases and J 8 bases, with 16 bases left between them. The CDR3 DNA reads TGTGCCAGTAGTATACGCAGGGGGGAGTTGAAGCAGTACTTC. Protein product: CASSIRRGELKQYF. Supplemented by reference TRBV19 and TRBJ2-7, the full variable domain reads DGGITQSPKYLFRKEGQNVTLSCEQNLNHDAMYWYRQDPGQGLRLIYYSQIVNDFQKGDIAEGYSVSREKKESFPLTVTSAQKNPTAFYLCASSIRRGELKQYFGPGTRLTVT.

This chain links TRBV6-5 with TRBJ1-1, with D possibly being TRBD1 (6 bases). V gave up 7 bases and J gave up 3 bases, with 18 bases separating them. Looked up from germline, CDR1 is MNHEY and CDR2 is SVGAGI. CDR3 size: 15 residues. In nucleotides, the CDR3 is TGTGCCAGCATTTTACAAAGGACAGCCTACACTGAAGCTTTCTTT. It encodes CASILQRTAYTEAFF.

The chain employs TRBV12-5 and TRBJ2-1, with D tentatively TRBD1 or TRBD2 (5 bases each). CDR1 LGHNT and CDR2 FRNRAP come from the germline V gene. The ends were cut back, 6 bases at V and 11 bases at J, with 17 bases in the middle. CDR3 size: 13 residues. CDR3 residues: CASGNDYGAKQFF. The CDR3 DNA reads TGTGCTAGTGGGAATGACTATGGGGCCAAGCAGTTCTTC.

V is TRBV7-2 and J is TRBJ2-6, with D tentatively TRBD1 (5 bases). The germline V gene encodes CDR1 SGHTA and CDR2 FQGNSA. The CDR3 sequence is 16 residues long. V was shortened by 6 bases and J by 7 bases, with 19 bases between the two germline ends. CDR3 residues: CASSQRQSPAANVLTF. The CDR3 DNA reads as TGTGCCAGCAGTCAGAGACAGTCCCCGGCTGCCAACGTCCTGACTTTC.